This is a list of T cell receptor beta chains from one sample in a study of CD8 T cells in ankylosing spondylitis. TCRdb recomputed calls from the 5' RACE reads with MiXCR, one row per CDR3 protein. The sample shows 200,000 or so distinct CDR3 sequences, about 20% of them seen only once. The specimen was blood, either unsorted or a sorted T cell fraction (not recorded which). These receptors originate from a male donor between 5 and 29 years old with ankylosing spondylitis or in good health (not recorded which). Each CDR3 is given with its conserved first and last residue. Each record gives: V gene, J gene, CDR3 protein.

TRBV5-4,TRBJ2-7,CASSSGQAERVYEQYF
TRBV19,TRBJ1-2,CASSPLLANYGYTF
TRBV7-8,TRBJ2-1,CASSPPPGGYEQFF
TRBV7-6,TRBJ1-1,CASSPGDRSRNTEAFF
TRBV6-5,TRBJ2-3,CASTVGSGETDTQYF
TRBV6-1,TRBJ2-5,CASSGQTSLGETQYF
TRBV19,TRBJ1-5,CASSGALVNQPQHF
TRBV20-1,TRBJ2-1,CSVTGGRVYNEQFF
TRBV29-1,TRBJ1-4,CSVDWLEKLFF
TRBV29-1,TRBJ1-2,CSVEDRVGYDYGYTF
TRBV30,TRBJ1-1,CAWSPGMGTEAFF
TRBV29-1,TRBJ2-1,CSVESKIANPQFF
TRBV30,TRBJ2-5,CAWSVPPSGTQYF
TRBV12-3/TRBV12-4,TRBJ2-1,CASTPTSGGVRDEQFF
TRBV20-1,TRBJ2-1,CSARSGRYNNEQFF
TRBV6-5,TRBJ2-3,CASRGTSGHTDTQYF
TRBV6-5,TRBJ2-1,CASSYVAGEQFF
TRBV7-6,TRBJ2-2,CASSPRQGRNTGELFF
TRBV25-1,TRBJ2-2,CASSDVGRATGELFF
TRBV29-1,TRBJ2-1,CSGVGLAGVNEQFF
TRBV29-1,TRBJ2-5,CSVGLAGIAETQYF
TRBV24-1,TRBJ1-2,CATSDWSLNYGYTF
TRBV12-3/TRBV12-4,TRBJ2-7,CASTRRSGDRGSYEQYF
TRBV5-1,TRBJ2-1,CASSLELAEPSKRPYNEQFF
TRBV19,TRBJ2-5,CASSTGGTGETQYF
TRBV29-1,TRBJ2-6,CSVDTSGANVLTF
TRBV27,TRBJ2-1,CASSPWSVSSYNEQFF
TRBV29-1,TRBJ2-7,CSVEDSTVHF
TRBV4-2,TRBJ1-1,CASSQDPEGSRMNTEAFF
TRBV9,TRBJ2-5,CASSVGNFETQYF
TRBV24-1,TRBJ2-1,CATSEGLGLMMRNEQFF
TRBV5-1,TRBJ2-1,CASSLAGQGQFF
TRBV29-1,TRBJ2-1,CSVKPRTSSGNEQFF
TRBV11-3,TRBJ2-1,CASSLAGTSRIEQFF
TRBV20-1,TRBJ2-7,CSASPPPEQYF
TRBV7-8,TRBJ2-1,CASSFSGGEQFF
TRBV12-3/TRBV12-4,TRBJ2-3,CASNLLAGASDTQYF
TRBV29-1,TRBJ2-7,CSVAGTTQQYF
TRBV7-9,TRBJ2-5,CASSSGLADPFETQYF
TRBV5-5,TRBJ2-3,CASSRIGTSDTDTQYF
TRBV5-6,TRBJ2-2,CASSPDSGNTGELFF
TRBV7-2,TRBJ1-6,CASSLQGAYNSPLHF
TRBV2,TRBJ2-3,CASSRENTDTQYF
TRBV20-1,TRBJ2-1,CSARGSFASYNEQFF
TRBV30,TRBJ2-1,CAWNGYNEQFF